Following are 27 T cell receptor beta chains from one sample sequenced in a study of blood T cell repertoires in COVID-19. Generated by immunoSEQ multiplex PCR, the TCRdb table keeps only in-frame clones and is missing some. The sample consists of more than 95,000 clones, roughly four fifths of them appearing once. The sequencing sample was made of peripheral blood. The source of these receptors is a man aged 50-59 years with acute or convalescent COVID-19.

This sequence joins TRBV11-2 and TRBJ1-2; D might be TRBD1 (6 bases). Germline V CDR1 and CDR2: SGHAT, FQNNGV. Deletions cut 5 bases from V and 6 bases from J, with 25 bases between. The CDR3 runs 17 residues. The CDR3 loop reads CASSPIRGSGQLDGYTF. CDR3 nucleotides: TGTGCCAGCAGCCCAATCAGGGGATCTGGGCAACTCGATGGCTACACCTTC.

The chain combines TRBV28 with TRBJ1-2; possibly TRBD1 for D (5 bases). The germline V gene encodes CDR1 MDHEN and CDR2 SYDVKM. The CDR3 consists of 14 residues. With 4 bases removed from V and 3 bases from J, the gap between germline ends came to 12 bases. The CDR3 sequence is CASSSFGRDYGYTF. In DNA, the CDR3 is TGTGCCAGCAGTTCCTTCGGCAGGGACTATGGCTACACCTTC.

CDR3 in amino acids: CAITGGGLAYGYTF. The CDR3 bases are TGTGCCATTACAGGGGGGGGATTGGCGTATGGCTACACCTTC. The chain combines TRBV5-4 with TRBJ1-2, with 8 bases fitting TRBD1. CDR3 length equals 14 residues. Germline V lookup: CDR1 SGHNT, CDR2 YYREEE (reference sequence). Trimming at V came to 9 bases and at J to 5 bases, leaving 12 bases not matched to a gene.

The J gene is TRBJ1-2, the V gene TRBV11-2; 9 bases line up with TRBD1. J was trimmed by 3 bases and V by 5 bases; bases with no gene match: 7. The CDR3 totals 15 residues. Per the germline V gene, CDR1 is SGHAT and CDR2 is FQNNGV. CDR3 DNA sequence: TGTGCCAGCAGCCCAGTAAGGGACAGGGACTATGGCTACACCTTC. It is translated as CASSPVRDRDYGYTF.

The chain has TRBV10-1 and TRBJ2-2, with TRBD1 identical over 9 bases. Germline trimming cut 1 base from V and 7 bases from J; bases unmatched to any gene: 19. The CDR3 runs to 20 residues. Germline CDR1 is WNHNN and CDR2 is SYGVQD (reference sequence). Here the CDR3 DNA reads TGCGCCAGCAGTGAGTGGAGGACAGGGGTCTATCCCCGAGACATCGGGGAGCTGTTTTTT. It specifies CASSEWRTGVYPRDIGELFF.

V gene TRBV19 combines with J gene TRBJ2-1, with 8 bases matching TRBD2. This CDR3 spans 14 amino acids. The V segment lost 9 bases and the J segment 3 bases; nucleotides outside the gene matches: 7. The germline CDR1 and CDR2 sequences are LNHDA and SQIVND (reference sequence). CDR3 region: CASHKRGGYNEQFF. The CDR3 bases are TGTGCCAGCCACAAACGGGGGGGCTACAATGAGCAGTTCTTC. The variable domain in full, completed from reference TRBV19 and TRBJ2-1, reads DGGITQSPKYLFRKEGQNVTLSCEQNLNHDAMYWYRQDPGQGLRLIYYSQIVNDFQKGDIAEGYSVSREKKESFPLTVTSAQKNPTAFYLCASHKRGGYNEQFFGPGTRLTVL.

The chain links TRBV15 to TRBJ2-2; D gene unclear. From germline, CDR1 is LNHNV and CDR2 YYDKDF (reference sequence). This CDR3 region has 13 residues. Trimming pared 1 base from V and 7 bases from J, leaving 7 bases between. CDR3 residues: CATSRVRGGELFF. The CDR3 nucleotides are TGTGCCACCAGCAGAGTGCGAGGCGGGGAGCTGTTTTTT.

The gene calls are TRBV6-2 or TRBV6-3 and TRBJ1-2, with 8 nucleotides matching TRBD1. V gave up 0 bases and J gave up 3 bases; unmatched junction bases: 3. Germline CDR1 MNHEY, CDR2 SVGEGT. The CDR3 covers 15 residues. This CDR3 is CASSYSATGDYGYTF. CDR3 coding DNA: TGTGCCAGCAGTTACTCGGCGACAGGGGACTATGGCTACACCTTC.

This rearrangement joins TRBV6-5 to TRBJ1-6; 7 bases fit TRBD1. Germline values: CDR1 MNHEY, CDR2 SVGAGI. The junction had 2 bases not matched to a gene; V was cut back by 4 bases and J by 5 bases. CDR3 size: 14 residues. DNA for the CDR3: TGTGCCAGCAGTTGGGGACAGAATAATTCACCCCTCCACTTT. It specifies CASSWGQNNSPLHF.

This clone has only one observation. This chain uses TRBV24-1 with TRBJ1-2; D may be TRBD1 (5 bases). Germline CDR1 and CDR2: KGHDR and SFDVKD. The CDR3 length is 13 residues. V was cut by 8 bases and J by 7 bases, with 16 bases left in between. The CDR3 region is CATTEKTEGGYTF. In DNA, the CDR3 is TGTGCCACCACAGAAAAGACAGAAGGTGGCTACACCTTC.

This clone showed up many times. The chain employs TRBV9 and TRBJ2-5, with 15 bases matching TRBD2. In germline, CDR1 is SGDLS, CDR2 YYNGEE. Trimming removed 4 bases from V and 5 bases from J; junction bases left unmatched: 6. CDR3 length: 16 residues. In DNA, the CDR3 is TGTGCCAGCAGCCAAGGGACTAGCGGGAGGTTGGAGACCCAGTACTTC. Translation: CASSQGTSGRLETQYF.

This clone showed up just once. V is TRBV6-5 and J is TRBJ1-5; D is undetermined. Trimming cost V 5 bases and J 0 bases, with 8 bases left between them. The germline gives CDR1 MNHEY, CDR2 SVGAGI. The CDR3 has 14 amino acids. CDR3 residues: CASSTHYSNQPQHF. DNA for the CDR3: TGTGCCAGCAGTACCCACTATAGCAATCAGCCCCAGCATTTT.

The chain has TRBV10-3 and TRBJ1-1; the match to TRBD1 covers 8 bases. The CDR3 sequence is 15 residues long. The V gene's germline CDR1 is ENHRY and CDR2 SYGVKD. Trimming cost V 10 bases and J 5 bases; bases outside gene matches: 15. The CDR3 coding sequence is TGTGCCACTTATGATACAGGGGGTTCAGAAACTGAAGCTTTCTTT. This encodes CATYDTGGSETEAFF.

The chain recombines TRBV19 with TRBJ2-2, with a possible D match to TRBD2 (5 bases). CDR1 is LNHDA, CDR2 SQIVND, per germline (reference sequence). Trimming shortened V by 7 bases and J by 3 bases, and 15 bases separated the two germline ends. This CDR3 has 15 residues. CDR3 amino acids: CASKSGNRDTGELFF. The CDR3, as DNA: TGTGCCAGTAAATCGGGGAATCGCGACACCGGGGAGCTGTTTTTT.

The genes are TRBV19 and TRBJ1-5; D is ambiguous. Germline-derived CDR1 and CDR2 are LNHDA and SQIVND (reference sequence). V shed 4 bases and J shed 0 bases, with 4 bases lying between them. The CDR3 runs to 13 residues. CDR3: CASSTSSNQPQHF. In DNA, the CDR3 is TGTGCCAGTAGTACTAGTAGCAATCAGCCCCAGCATTTT.

This chain connects TRBV4-1 to TRBJ1-4; perhaps TRBD1 as D (5 bases). The V gene's germline CDR1 is MGHRA and CDR2 YSYEKL. The CDR3 extends over 13 amino acids. The V end lost 11 bases, the J end lost 9 bases, and 19 bases lay between the germline ends. The DNA for the CDR3 is TGCGCCGCTAAGGAGCAGGGATCTCAAAAACTGTTTTTT. Its translation is CAAKEQGSQKLFF.

The rearrangement uses TRBV19 and TRBJ2-1; 10 bases are shared with TRBD2. From germline, CDR1 is LNHDA and CDR2 SQIVND (reference sequence). The CDR3 runs 16 residues. J gave up 8 bases and V 5 bases, and 12 bases lay outside the gene matches. The CDR3 is CASSSFSGGYRDEQFF. CDR3 bases: TGTGCCAGTAGTTCCTTTAGCGGGGGGTATAGGGATGAGCAGTTCTTC.

The gene calls are TRBV6-2 or TRBV6-3 and TRBJ2-7, with 8 bases lining up with TRBD2. Trimming removed 0 bases from V and 7 bases from J; junction bases left unmatched: 8. Germline-derived CDR1 and CDR2 are MNHEY and SVGEGT. The CDR3 runs to 15 residues. CDR3 residues: CASSYSGLEHREQYF. The CDR3 DNA is TGTGCCAGCAGTTACTCGGGACTAGAACACCGAGAGCAGTACTTC.

V is TRBV5-5 and J is TRBJ1-2; D gene uncertain. Germline CDR1 is SGHKS and CDR2 is YYEKEE (reference sequence). The CDR3 runs to 15 residues. Trimming took off 4 bases at V and 2 bases at J, with 15 bases between the two ends. CDR3 DNA: TGTGCCAGCAGCCCGGCCCCCGGAGAGAACTATGGCTACACCTTC. This translates into CASSPAPGENYGYTF.

CDR3 in DNA: TGTGCCAGCAGCTTGGATCCGGGACAGGGAGGGAATACGCAGTATTTT. Its translation is CASSLDPGQGGNTQYF. V and J are TRBV5-4 and TRBJ2-3, with 9 nucleotides matching TRBD1. This CDR3 is built from 16 residues. Germline values: CDR1 SGHNT, CDR2 YYREEE (reference sequence). Germline trimming cut 0 bases from V and 7 bases from J; bases unmatched to any gene: 9.

The chain links TRBV5-1 to TRBJ2-7, with 7 bases that match TRBD1. Germline CDR1 and CDR2: SGHRS and YFSETQ. V lost 0 bases to trimming and J lost 0 bases; unmatched junction nucleotides: 6. This CDR3 is 16 amino acids long. CDR3 sequence reads: CASSLVIGTASYEQYF. CDR3 in DNA: TGCGCCAGCAGCTTGGTCATCGGGACAGCCTCCTACGAGCAGTACTTC.

V is TRBV6-2 or TRBV6-3 and J is TRBJ2-1; D remains ambiguous. The CDR3 is 16 amino acids. The ends were cut back, 1 base at V and 4 bases at J, with 14 bases in the middle. The germline gives CDR1 MNHEY, CDR2 SVGEGT. For the CDR3, the DNA is TGTGCCAGCAGTTACTTTCAAAAGTACTTGTACAATGAGCAGTTCTTC. This encodes CASSYFQKYLYNEQFF.

The chain uses TRBV5-1 and TRBJ2-6; 12 bases agree with TRBD1. The CDR3 totals 17 residues. In germline, CDR1 is SGHRS, CDR2 YFSETQ. V gave up 4 bases and J gave up 5 bases; unmatched junction bases: 7. The DNA of the CDR3 is TGCGCCAGCAGCCCGCGGGGACAGGGGGCATGGGCCAACGTCCTGACTTTC. Translated, it gives CASSPRGQGAWANVLTF.

The J gene is TRBJ2-7, the V gene TRBV4-1; D may be TRBD2 (6 bases). Trimming cost V 1 base and J 2 bases, with 9 bases left between them. The CDR3 length is 14 residues. The germline V gene has CDR1 MGHRA and CDR2 YSYEKL. The CDR3 here is CASSQVGGAYEQYF. The CDR3 DNA is TGCGCCAGCAGCCAAGTGGGCGGGGCCTACGAGCAGTACTTC.

The V and J genes are TRBV5-1 and TRBJ2-3; TRBD2 matches 8 bases. The length of the CDR3 is 14 residues. J was trimmed by 4 bases and V by 3 bases; bases with no gene match: 4. Looked up from germline, CDR1 is SGHRS and CDR2 is YFSETQ. The CDR3 reads CASSSGLVSDTQYF. The CDR3 region has the DNA TGCGCCAGCAGCTCGGGACTAGTATCAGATACGCAGTATTTT.

The chain has TRBV27 and TRBJ2-7, with 9 bases identical to TRBD2. The CDR3 is 14 residues long. V dropped 6 bases and J dropped 2; count of bases not matched to a gene: 5. Germline-derived CDR1 and CDR2 are MNHEY and SMNVEV (reference sequence). The CDR3 is CASRSTSGTYEQYF. The CDR3 DNA reads as TGTGCCAGCAGATCGACTAGCGGAACCTACGAGCAGTACTTC.

This sequence joins TRBV14 and TRBJ1-6; tentatively, D is TRBD1 (5 bases). V was trimmed by 3 bases and J by 8 bases, leaving 20 bases between them. This CDR3 has 17 residues. Germline assignment: CDR1 SGHDN and CDR2 FVKESK. In DNA form, the CDR3 reads TGTGCCAGCAGCCAGTCCTCTTTGGGGCGCGGGGATTCACCCCTCCACTTT. Translating gives CASSQSSLGRGDSPLHF. The variable domain in full, with the rest retrieved from reference TRBV14 and TRBJ1-6, is EAGVTQFPSHSVIEKGQTVTLRCDPISGHDNLYWYRRVMGKEIKFLLHFVKESKQDESGMPNNRFLAERTGGTYSTLKVQPAELEDSGVYFCASSQSSLGRGDSPLHFGNGTRLTVT.